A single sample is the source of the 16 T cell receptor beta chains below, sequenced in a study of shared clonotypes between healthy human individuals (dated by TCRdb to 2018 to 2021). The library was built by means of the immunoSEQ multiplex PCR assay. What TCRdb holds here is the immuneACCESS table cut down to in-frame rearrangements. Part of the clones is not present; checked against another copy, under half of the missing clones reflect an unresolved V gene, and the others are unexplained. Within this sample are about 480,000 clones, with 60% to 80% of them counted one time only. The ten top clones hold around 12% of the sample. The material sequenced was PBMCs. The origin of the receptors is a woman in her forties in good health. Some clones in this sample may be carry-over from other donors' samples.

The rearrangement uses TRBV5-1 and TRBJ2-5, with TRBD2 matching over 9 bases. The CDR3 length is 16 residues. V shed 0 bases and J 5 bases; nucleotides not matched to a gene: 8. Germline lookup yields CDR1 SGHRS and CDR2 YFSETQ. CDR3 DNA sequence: TGCGCCAGCAGCTTGGGAAGCGGGAGGCTCTCCGAGACCCAGTACTTC. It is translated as CASSLGSGRLSETQYF.

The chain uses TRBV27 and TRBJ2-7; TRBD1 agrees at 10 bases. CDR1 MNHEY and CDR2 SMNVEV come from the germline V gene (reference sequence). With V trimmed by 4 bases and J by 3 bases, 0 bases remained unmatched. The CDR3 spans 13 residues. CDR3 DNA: TGTGCCAGCAGTTGGGACAGGGGCTACGAGCAGTACTTC. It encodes CASSWDRGYEQYF.

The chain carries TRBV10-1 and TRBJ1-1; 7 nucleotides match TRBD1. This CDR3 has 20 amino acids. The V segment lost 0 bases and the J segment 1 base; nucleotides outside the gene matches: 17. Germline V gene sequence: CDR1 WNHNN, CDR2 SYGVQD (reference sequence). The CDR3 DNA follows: TGCGCCAGCAGTGAGTCGATTGAGGGGGAGGGGGCGAAGGGGAACACTGAAGCTTTCTTT. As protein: CASSESIEGEGAKGNTEAFF.

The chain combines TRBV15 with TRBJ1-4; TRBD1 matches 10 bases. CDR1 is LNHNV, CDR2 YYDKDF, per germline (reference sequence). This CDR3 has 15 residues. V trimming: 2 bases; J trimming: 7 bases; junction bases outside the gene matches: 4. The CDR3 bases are TGTGCCACCAGCAGAACCGGGACAGGGGCTGAAAAACTGTTTTTT. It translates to CATSRTGTGAEKLFF.

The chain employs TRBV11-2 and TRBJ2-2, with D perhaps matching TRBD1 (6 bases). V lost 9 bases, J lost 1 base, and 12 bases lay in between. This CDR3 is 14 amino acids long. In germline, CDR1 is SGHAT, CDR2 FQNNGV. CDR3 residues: CASNRELNTGELFF. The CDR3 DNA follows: TGTGCCAGTAACAGGGAATTGAACACCGGGGAGCTGTTTTTT.

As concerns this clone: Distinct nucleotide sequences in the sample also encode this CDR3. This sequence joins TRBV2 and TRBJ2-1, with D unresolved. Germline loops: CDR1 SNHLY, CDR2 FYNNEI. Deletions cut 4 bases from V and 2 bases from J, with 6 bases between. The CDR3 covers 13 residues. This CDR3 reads CASSAGPYNEQFF. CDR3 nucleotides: TGTGCCAGCAGTGCGGGTCCCTACAATGAGCAGTTCTTC.

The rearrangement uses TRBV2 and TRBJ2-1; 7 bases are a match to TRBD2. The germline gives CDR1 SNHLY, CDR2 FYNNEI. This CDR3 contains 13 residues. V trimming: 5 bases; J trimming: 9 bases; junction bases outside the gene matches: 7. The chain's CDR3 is CASSSTSVSEQFF. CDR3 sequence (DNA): TGTGCCAGCAGTTCAACTAGCGTCAGTGAGCAGTTCTTC.

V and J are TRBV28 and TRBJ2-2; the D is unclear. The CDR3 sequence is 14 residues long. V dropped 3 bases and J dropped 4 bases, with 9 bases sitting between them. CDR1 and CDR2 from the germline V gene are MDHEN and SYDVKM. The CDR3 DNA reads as TGTGCCAGCAGTTTCCCCACCGCCACCGGGGAGCTGTTTTTT. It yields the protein CASSFPTATGELFF.

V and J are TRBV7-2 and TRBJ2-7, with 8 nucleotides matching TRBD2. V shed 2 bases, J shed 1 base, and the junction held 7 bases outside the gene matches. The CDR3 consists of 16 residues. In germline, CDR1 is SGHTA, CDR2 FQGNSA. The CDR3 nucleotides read TGTGCCAGCAGCTTAAGGGATGCGGGGGGATCCTACGAGCAGTACTTC. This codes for CASSLRDAGGSYEQYF. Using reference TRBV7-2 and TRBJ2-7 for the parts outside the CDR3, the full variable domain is GAGVSQSPSNKVTEKGKDVELRCDPISGHTALYWYRQSLGQGLEFLIYFQGNSAPDKSGLPSDRFSAERTGGSVSTLTIQRTQQEDSAVYLCASSLRDAGGSYEQYFGPGTRLTVT.

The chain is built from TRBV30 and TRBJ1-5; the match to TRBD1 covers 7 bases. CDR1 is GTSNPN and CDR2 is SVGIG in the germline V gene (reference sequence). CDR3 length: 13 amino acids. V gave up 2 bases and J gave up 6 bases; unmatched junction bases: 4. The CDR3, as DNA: TGTGCCTGGAGTAGAGGGGACAGTCAGCCCCAGCATTTT. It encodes CAWSRGDSQPQHF.

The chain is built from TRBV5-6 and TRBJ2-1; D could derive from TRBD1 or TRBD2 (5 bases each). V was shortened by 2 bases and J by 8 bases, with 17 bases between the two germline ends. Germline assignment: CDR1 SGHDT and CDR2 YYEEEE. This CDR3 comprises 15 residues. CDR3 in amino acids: CASSFAPPRGDEQFF. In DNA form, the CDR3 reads TGTGCCAGCAGCTTCGCCCCCCCAAGGGGAGATGAGCAGTTCTTC. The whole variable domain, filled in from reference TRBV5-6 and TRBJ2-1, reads DAGVTQSPTHLIKTRGQQVTLRCSPKSGHDTVSWYQQALGQGPQFIFQYYEEEERQRGNFPDRFSGHQFPNYSSELNVNALLLGDSALYLCASSFAPPRGDEQFFGPGTRLTVL.

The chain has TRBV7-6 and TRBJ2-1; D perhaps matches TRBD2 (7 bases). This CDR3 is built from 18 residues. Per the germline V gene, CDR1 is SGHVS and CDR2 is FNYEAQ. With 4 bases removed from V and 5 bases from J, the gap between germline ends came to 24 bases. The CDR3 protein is CASSSIVEGGRMHNEQFF. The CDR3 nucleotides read TGTGCCAGCAGCTCCATAGTAGAGGGGGGGAGAATGCACAATGAGCAGTTCTTC.

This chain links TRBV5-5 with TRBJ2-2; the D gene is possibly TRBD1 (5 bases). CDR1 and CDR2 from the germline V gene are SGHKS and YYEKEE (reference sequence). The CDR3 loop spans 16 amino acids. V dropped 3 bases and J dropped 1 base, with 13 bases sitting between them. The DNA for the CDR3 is TGTGCCAGCAGCTCCCCAAGGGGCTGGAACACCGGGGAGCTGTTTTTT. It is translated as CASSSPRGWNTGELFF. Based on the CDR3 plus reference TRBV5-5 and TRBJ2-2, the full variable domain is DAGVTQSPTHLIKTRGQQVTLRCSPISGHKSVSWYQQVLGQGPQFIFQYYEKEERGRGNFPDRFSARQFPNYSSELNVNALLLGDSALYLCASSSPRGWNTGELFFGEGSRLTVL.

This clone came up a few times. CDR3 sequence: CAWSPGTTTNEQFF. The CDR3, as DNA: TGTGCCTGGAGTCCCGGGACTACCACGAATGAGCAGTTCTTC. The rearrangement uses TRBV30 and TRBJ2-1, with TRBD2 identical over 7 bases. This CDR3 is built from 14 residues. Germline values: CDR1 GTSNPN, CDR2 SVGIG (reference sequence). Trimming took 2 bases from V and 7 from J; bases not matched to a gene: 8. Combining the CDR3 with reference TRBV30 and TRBJ2-1 gives the whole variable domain SQTIHQWPATLVQPVGSPLSLECTVEGTSNPNLYWYRQAAGRGLQLLFYSVGIGQISSEVPQNLSASRPQDRQFILSSKKLLLSDSGFYLCAWSPGTTTNEQFFGPGTRLTVL.

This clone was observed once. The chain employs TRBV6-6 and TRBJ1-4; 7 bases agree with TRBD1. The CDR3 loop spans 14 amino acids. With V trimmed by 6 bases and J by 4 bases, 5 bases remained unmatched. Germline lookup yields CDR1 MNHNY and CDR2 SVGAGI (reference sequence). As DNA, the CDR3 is TGTGCCAGCAGCCGGACAGGAGATAATGAAAAACTGTTTTTT. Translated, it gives CASSRTGDNEKLFF.

CDR3 in DNA: TGTGCCAGCAGCCTTTTGAGGACAGATACGCAGTATTTT. Its protein is CASSLLRTDTQYF. The genes are TRBV7-3 and TRBJ2-3, with D unclear. V dropped 5 bases and J dropped 3 bases, with 9 bases sitting between them. The CDR3 is 13 amino acids. From germline, CDR1 is SGHTA and CDR2 FQGTGA.